The 16 T cell receptor beta chains reported below all come from one sample, sequenced in a study of cytomegalovirus exposure and HLA in healthy donors (dated by TCRdb to 2015 to 2018). Library prep was done by the immunoSEQ multiplex PCR assay. For the multiplex PCR, a mixture combining 60 forward primers for TCR Vbeta segments and 13 reverse primers for TCR Jbeta segments was used. Here the immuneACCESS table is served through TCRdb, limited to in-frame sequences with V and J called. Missing clones are a known gap in these copies; in checked studies unresolved V genes cover under half, and the rest lacks a known reason. This sample gives 150,000 to 160,000 clones in total; 65% to 80% of them show up just once. The ten largest clones take up 4% to 4.5% of the sample. The material sequenced was PBMCs. All receptors come from a woman in her thirties or forties in good health and CMV-seronegative.

The chain is built from TRBV11-3 and TRBJ1-2; D not certain. Germline CDR1 SGHNT, CDR2 YENEEA. This CDR3 has 13 amino acids. Between the trimmed V and J ends, which lost 6 bases and 8 bases, there was a span of 16 bases. The CDR3 region has the DNA TGTGCCAGCAGTCCCGGGATCATGGGGGGCTACACCTTC. Translated: CASSPGIMGGYTF.

This clone was counted once. V and J are TRBV6-6 and TRBJ1-1; D possibly corresponds to TRBD1 (5 bases). Trimming left V 2 bases short and J 2 bases short, with 12 bases between. Germline V CDR1 and CDR2: MNHNY, SVGAGI (reference sequence). The CDR3 loop spans 15 amino acids. CDR3 DNA: TGTGCCAGCAGTTACCAGGGTAGCTCAAACACTGAAGCTTTCTTT. Translation: CASSYQGSSNTEAFF.

The J gene is TRBJ1-5, the V gene TRBV19, with 8 positions matching TRBD1. V shed 5 bases, J shed 0 bases, and the junction held 12 bases outside the gene matches. This CDR3 has 18 amino acids. Germline values: CDR1 LNHDA, CDR2 SQIVND (reference sequence). The CDR3 loop reads CASSLRTGTLTSNQPQHF. CDR3 nucleotides: TGTGCCAGTAGTCTACGGACAGGGACCTTGACTAGCAATCAGCCCCAGCATTTT.

The chain joins TRBV27 to TRBJ1-5, with D unresolved. Trimming cost V 3 bases and J 6 bases, with 9 bases left between them. This CDR3 region has 13 residues. CDR1 MNHEY and CDR2 SMNVEV come from the germline V gene (reference sequence). CDR3 sequence (DNA): TGTGCCAGCAGTTTTGGTGGGCGTCAGCCCCAGCATTTT. Translated, it gives CASSFGGRQPQHF.

The rearrangement links TRBV6-5 to TRBJ1-1; 9 nucleotides align to TRBD1. This CDR3 is 14 amino acids long. With V trimmed by 5 bases and J by 4 bases, 5 bases remained unmatched. Germline values: CDR1 MNHEY, CDR2 SVGAGI. Here the CDR3 reads CASSKLTGGTEAFF. In nucleotides, the CDR3 is TGTGCCAGCAGTAAATTGACAGGGGGCACTGAAGCTTTCTTT.

This chain uses TRBV2 with TRBJ2-1; the match to TRBD2 covers 10 bases. The V gene's germline CDR1 is SNHLY and CDR2 FYNNEI. The CDR3 is 17 residues long. Trimming took 6 bases from V and 6 from J; bases not matched to a gene: 14. CDR3 DNA sequence: TGTGCCAGCAGCGCTATCGCTTTAGCGGGAGGCAGCAATGAGCAGTTCTTC. It codes for CASSAIALAGGSNEQFF.

V is TRBV5-1 and J is TRBJ1-2, with D unresolved. Germline V lookup: CDR1 SGHRS, CDR2 YFSETQ. The CDR3 runs to 13 residues. V lost 4 bases and J 6 bases, leaving 13 bases between the germline ends. CDR3 amino acids: CASSMGSGDGYTF. The CDR3 coding sequence is TGCGCCAGCAGCATGGGGAGCGGAGATGGCTACACCTTC.

This chain connects TRBV7-9 to TRBJ2-7, with D unclear. Trimming cost V 1 base and J 1 base, with 8 bases left between them. Germline V gene lookup returns CDR1 SEHNR and CDR2 FQNEAQ (reference sequence). The CDR3 is 14 residues long. The CDR3 is CASSLDWSSYEQYF. In nucleotides, the CDR3 is TGTGCCAGCAGCTTAGATTGGAGTTCCTACGAGCAGTACTTC.

The rearrangement joins TRBV5-1 to TRBJ2-5, with unresolved D. Trimming removed 2 bases at V and 5 bases at J, with 7 bases between. CDR3 length equals 12 residues. Per the germline V gene, CDR1 is SGHRS and CDR2 is YFSETQ. The CDR3 sequence is CASSLSAETQYF. As DNA, the CDR3 is TGCGCCAGCAGCTTATCTGCGGAGACCCAGTACTTC.

This rearrangement joins TRBV5-1 to TRBJ2-1, with 10 positions matching TRBD1. Trimming took 4 bases from V and 6 from J; bases not matched to a gene: 22. This CDR3 has 20 amino acids. Germline V lookup: CDR1 SGHRS, CDR2 YFSETQ. The CDR3, as DNA: TGCGCCAGCAGCGTACCTAGGGACAGGGGTCAGGAGGGACGATCCAATGAGCAGTTCTTC. Its protein is CASSVPRDRGQEGRSNEQFF.

The chain combines TRBV7-8 with TRBJ2-7; D may be TRBD2 (5 bases). Germline V gene lookup returns CDR1 SGHVS and CDR2 FQNEAQ. V was shortened by 2 bases and J by 6 bases, with 20 bases between the two germline ends. CDR3 length equals 16 residues. The CDR3 DNA sequence: TGTGCCAGCAGCTTATCCCTTTCGACTAACCAAGGCGAGCAGTACTTC. Protein: CASSLSLSTNQGEQYF.

The chain combines TRBV10-3 with TRBJ1-5; D gene uncertain. This CDR3 region has 14 residues. Deletions cut 5 bases from V and 2 bases from J, with 10 bases between. From germline, CDR1 is ENHRY and CDR2 SYGVKD. As DNA, the CDR3 is TGTGCCATCAGTAGACACGGGGGCAATCAGCCCCAGCATTTT. Encoded protein: CAISRHGGNQPQHF.

This chain joins TRBV10-1 and TRBJ2-7, with D tentatively TRBD1 (6 bases). V lost 3 bases to trimming and J lost 1 base, with 13 bases between them. This CDR3 comprises 15 residues. Germline assignment: CDR1 WNHNN and CDR2 SYGVQD (reference sequence). CDR3 sequence reads: CASSDLQGRSYEQYF. In DNA, the CDR3 is TGCGCCAGCAGTGATCTACAGGGAAGGTCCTACGAGCAGTACTTC.

V and J are TRBV6-6 and TRBJ1-2; no definite D call. The CDR3 contains 14 residues. CDR1 is MNHNY and CDR2 is SVGAGI in the germline V gene (reference sequence). Trimming pared 10 bases from V and 0 bases from J, leaving 15 bases between. This chain's CDR3 is CAIRREGTNYGYTF. Here the CDR3 DNA reads TGTGCCATTCGGAGGGAGGGTACTAACTATGGCTACACCTTC.

The chain couples TRBV6-1 to TRBJ1-2; D remains unclear. This CDR3 is 14 amino acids long. Germline values: CDR1 MNHNS, CDR2 SASEGT. V lost 4 bases, J lost 1 base, and 10 bases lay in between. The CDR3: CASSAERFNYGYTF. The CDR3 nucleotides read TGTGCCAGCAGTGCGGAGCGCTTTAACTATGGCTACACCTTC.

The chain recombines TRBV7-8 with TRBJ2-1; tentatively, D is TRBD1 (6 bases). The germline V and J ends were trimmed by 0 bases and 5 bases, with 8 bases remaining between them. In germline, CDR1 is SGHVS, CDR2 FQNEAQ. This CDR3 is 14 amino acids long. The CDR3 here is CASSLARGDNEQFF. DNA of the CDR3: TGTGCCAGCAGCTTAGCCAGGGGTGACAATGAGCAGTTCTTC.